This T cell receptor beta chain was observed in a study of T cell repertoires in aging, cancer and after chemotherapy. Study summary: About 8.8 million TCR reads were in the whole dataset.

Amplification of TCR beta used genomic DNA extracted from peripheral blood. This clonotype appeared a single time. Its antigen remains unknown. Notes on the study in general: Across the chemotherapy interval, each cancer cohort showed higher median generation probability, suggesting thymic rebound. In cancer patients, declining TCR diversity with age involved lost richness and lost evenness.

The CDR3 spans 14 residues. V lost 8 bases to trimming and J lost 1 base; unmatched junction nucleotides: 6. Germline-derived CDR1 and CDR2 are SGHTA and FQGNSA. A mixed TRB-A/B primer pool amplified rearranged TRB by multiplex touch-down PCR. Using its own MiXCR run on the multiplex PCR reads, TCRdb lists one record per CDR3 protein. The sample yields over 10,000 distinct CDR3 sequences, under 30% seen once. Material: blood. The chain employs TRBV7-2 and TRBJ2-3, with 7 bases that match TRBD1. This sequence was found in a human donor in good health. The chain's CDR3 is CASSLDRGTDTQYF. Written as DNA, the CDR3 is TGTGCCAGCTCACTCGACAGGGGCACAGATACGCAGTATTTT.